This TCR beta chain is drawn from a study of blood T cell repertoires in COVID-19. The overall study: Whether acute or convalescent, the COVID-19 samples came from the United States, Italy and Spain. T cells, B-cell-depleted T cells, or PBMCs supplied cDNA or gDNA.

The junction had 3 bases not matched to a gene; V was cut back by 7 bases and J by 5 bases. This CDR3 has 12 residues. From germline, CDR1 is SGHRS and CDR2 YFSETQ. How the authors handled the data: From reference gene primer amplification, estimates of nucleated cell counts were derived. Libraries were prepared by immunoSEQ multiplex PCR; TCRdb keeps only in-frame clonotypes and omits some of them. V, J and clone size derive from that table, while D and trimming were established from the DNA sequence. The profile shows about 280,000 clones, roughly 87% of them singletons. The TCR comes from a man in his late teens or twenties with active or convalescent COVID-19. V is TRBV5-1 and J is TRBJ2-1; 7 bases line up with TRBD2. Sample: peripheral blood. In nucleotides, the CDR3 is TGCGCCAGCGGGACTAAAGACAATGAGCAGTTCTTC. It encodes CASGTKDNEQFF. Full variable domain (rest looked up from reference TRBV5-1 and TRBJ2-1): KAGVTQTPRYLIKTRGQQVTLSCSPISGHRSVSWYQQTPGQGLQFLFEYFSETQRNKGNFPGRFSGRQFSNSRSEMNVSTLELGDSALYLCASGTKDNEQFFGPGTRLTVL.